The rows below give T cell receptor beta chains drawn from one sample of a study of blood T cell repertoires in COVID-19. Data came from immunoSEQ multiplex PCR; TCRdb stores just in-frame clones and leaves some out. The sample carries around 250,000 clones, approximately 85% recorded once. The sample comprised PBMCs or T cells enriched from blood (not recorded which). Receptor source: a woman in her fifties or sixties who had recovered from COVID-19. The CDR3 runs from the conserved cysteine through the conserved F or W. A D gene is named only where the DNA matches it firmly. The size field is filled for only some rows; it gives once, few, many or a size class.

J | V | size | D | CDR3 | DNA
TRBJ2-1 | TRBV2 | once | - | CASDSNNEQFF | TGTGCCAGCGACAGTAACAATGAGCAGTTCTTC
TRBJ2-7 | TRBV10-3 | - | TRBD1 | CAISDWTGGKYEQYF | TGTGCCATCAGTGACTGGACAGGGGGCAAGTACGAGCAGTACTTC
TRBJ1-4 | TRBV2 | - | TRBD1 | CASRQGRTPTNEKLFF | TGTGCCAGCCGACAGGGGAGGACCCCAACTAATGAAAAACTGTTTTTT
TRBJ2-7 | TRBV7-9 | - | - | CASSLRNEQYF | TGTGCCAGCAGCTTGAGAAACGAGCAGTACTTC
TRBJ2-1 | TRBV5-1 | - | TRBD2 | CASSLDPLGLAGNEQFF | TGCGCCAGCAGCTTGGACCCCCTTGGGCTAGCGGGTAATGAGCAGTTCTTC
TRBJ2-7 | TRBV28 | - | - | CASSLAGSSYEQYF | TGTGCCAGCAGTTTGGCGGGCAGCTCCTACGAGCAGTACTTC
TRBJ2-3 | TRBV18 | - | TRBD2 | CASSPGGRATDTQYF | TGTGCCAGCTCACCAGGCGGGAGGGCCACAGATACGCAGTATTTT
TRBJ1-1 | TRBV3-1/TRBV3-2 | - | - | CASSQQGYGTEAFF | TGTGCCAGCAGCCAGCAGGGGTACGGTACTGAAGCTTTCTTT
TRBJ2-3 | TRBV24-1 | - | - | CATSGLFMQEYF | TGTGCCACCAGTGGGCTCTTCATGCAAGAGTATTTT
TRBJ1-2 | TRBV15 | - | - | CATSREMIANYGYTF | TGTGCCACCAGCAGAGAAATGATAGCTAACTATGGCTACACCTTC
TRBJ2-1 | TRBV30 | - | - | CAWTMDGGAANEQFF | TGTGCCTGGACGATGGATGGGGGGGCGGCGAATGAGCAGTTCTTC
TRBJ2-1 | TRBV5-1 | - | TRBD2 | CASSLAGGGGLGEGDEQFF | TGCGCCAGCAGCTTGGCCGGAGGAGGGGGACTAGGAGAAGGCGATGAGCAGTTCTTC
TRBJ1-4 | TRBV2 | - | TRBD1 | CASRDDREGEKLFF | TGTGCCAGCAGAGACGACAGGGAAGGTGAAAAACTGTTTTTT
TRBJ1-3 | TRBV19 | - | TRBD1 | CASRGQFSGNTIYF | TGTGCCAGTAGGGGACAGTTCTCTGGAAACACCATATATTTT
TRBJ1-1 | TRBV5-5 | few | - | CASSLAPGGNTEAFF | TGTGCCAGCAGCTTGGCCCCGGGGGGGAACACTGAAGCTTTCTTT
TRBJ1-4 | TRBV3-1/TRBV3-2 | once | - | CASSQRGVNEKLFF | TGTGCCAGCAGCCAACGGGGAGTTAATGAAAAACTGTTTTTT
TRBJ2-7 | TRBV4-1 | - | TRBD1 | CASSSGTGLEQYF | TGCGCCAGCAGCTCCGGGACAGGGCTCGAGCAGTACTTC
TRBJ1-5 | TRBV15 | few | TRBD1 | CATSHDRESQPQHF | TGTGCCACCAGCCACGACAGGGAGAGTCAGCCCCAGCATTTT
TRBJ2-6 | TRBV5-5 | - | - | CASSLDNWAGSGANVLTF | TGTGCCAGCAGCTTGGATAACTGGGCCGGCTCTGGGGCCAACGTCCTGACTTTC
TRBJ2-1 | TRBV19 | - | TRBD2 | CASRTSGPQTGTSVEQFF | TGTGCCAGTAGGACTAGCGGTCCACAAACGGGAACATCGGTGGAGCAGTTCTTC
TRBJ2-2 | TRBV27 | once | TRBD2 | CASSGRGANTGELFF | TGTGCCAGCAGTGGGCGGGGGGCGAACACCGGGGAGCTGTTTTTT
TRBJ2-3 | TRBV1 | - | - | CTSSQDRASTDTQYF | TGCACCAGCAGCCAAGACCGCGCGAGCACAGATACGCAGTATTTT
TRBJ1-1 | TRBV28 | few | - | CASSLLFGGQTNTEAFF | TGTGCCAGCAGTTTACTATTCGGGGGGCAAACAAACACTGAAGCTTTCTTT
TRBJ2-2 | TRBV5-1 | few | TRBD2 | CASSLGGPGLAASGTGELFF | TGCGCCAGCAGCTTGGGGGGTCCGGGACTAGCGGCCTCGGGGACCGGGGAGCTGTTTTTT
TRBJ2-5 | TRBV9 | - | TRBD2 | CASSRSGRGETQYF | TGTGCCAGCAGCCGTAGCGGGAGGGGAGAGACCCAGTACTTC
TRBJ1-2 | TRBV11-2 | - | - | CASSLGRGYTF | TGTGCCAGCAGCTTAGGCAGGGGCTACACCTTC
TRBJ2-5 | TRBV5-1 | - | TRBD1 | CASSSGQGLEETQYF | TGCGCCAGCAGCTCCGGACAGGGTTTGGAGGAGACCCAGTACTTC
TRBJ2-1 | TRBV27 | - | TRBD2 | CASSGLAGGEQFF | TGTGCCAGCAGTGGACTAGCGGGAGGAGAGCAGTTCTTC
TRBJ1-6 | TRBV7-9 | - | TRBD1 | CASSSGQGTYNSPLHF | TGTGCCAGCAGCTCGGGACAGGGGACCTATAATTCACCCCTCCACTTT
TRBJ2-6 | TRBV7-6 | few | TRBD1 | CASSLAPPGQGLGLSGANVLTF | TGTGCCAGCAGCTTAGCGCCTCCGGGACAGGGATTAGGTCTATCGGGGGCCAACGTCCTGACTTTC
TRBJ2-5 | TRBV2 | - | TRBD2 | CASREGLAAQETQYF | TGTGCCAGCAGGGAGGGACTAGCGGCACAAGAGACCCAGTACTTC
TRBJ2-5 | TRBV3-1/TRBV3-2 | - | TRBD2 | CASSQGSSGPQETQYF | TGTGCCAGCAGCCAAGGTAGTAGCGGGCCACAAGAGACCCAGTACTTC
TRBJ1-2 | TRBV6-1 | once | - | CASSEMSWGGYGYTF | TGTGCCAGCAGTGAAATGTCCTGGGGAGGCTATGGCTACACCTTC
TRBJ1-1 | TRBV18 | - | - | CASSPTEGDTEAFF | TGTGCCAGCTCACCCACGGAGGGTGACACTGAAGCTTTCTTT
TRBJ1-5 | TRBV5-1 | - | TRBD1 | CASSLMGTDNQPQHF | TGCGCCAGCAGCTTGATGGGGACAGATAATCAGCCCCAGCATTTT
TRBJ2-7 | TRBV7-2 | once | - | CASSLAWPGYEQYF | TGTGCCAGCAGCTTAGCGTGGCCGGGTTACGAGCAGTACTTC
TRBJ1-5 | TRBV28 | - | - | CASSHPVQRSNQPQHF | TGTGCCAGCAGCCACCCGGTTCAGCGTAGCAATCAGCCCCAGCATTTT
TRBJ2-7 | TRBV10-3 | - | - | CAISDGDPYEQYF | TGTGCCATCAGTGACGGAGACCCCTACGAGCAGTACTTC
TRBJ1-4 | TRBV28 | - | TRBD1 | CASSSPGTGNEKLFF | TGTGCCAGCAGCTCACCCGGGACAGGGAATGAAAAACTGTTTTTT
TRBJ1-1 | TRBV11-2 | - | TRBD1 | CASNRGGENTEAFF | TGTGCCAGCAACAGGGGCGGAGAGAACACTGAAGCTTTCTTT
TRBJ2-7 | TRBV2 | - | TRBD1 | CASRRWPFGQGASYEQYF | TGTGCCAGCAGGCGGTGGCCCTTTGGACAGGGGGCTTCCTACGAGCAGTACTTC
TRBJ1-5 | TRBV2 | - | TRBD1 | CASSAGQASNQPQHF | TGTGCCAGCAGCGCCGGACAGGCTAGCAATCAGCCCCAGCATTTT
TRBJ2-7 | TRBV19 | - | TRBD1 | CASSARQGSGVQYF | TGTGCCAGTAGTGCTCGACAGGGCTCAGGGGTGCAGTACTTC
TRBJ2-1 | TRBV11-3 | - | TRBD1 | CASSSGTGAYNEQFF | TGTGCCAGCAGCTCCGGGACAGGGGCCTACAATGAGCAGTTCTTC
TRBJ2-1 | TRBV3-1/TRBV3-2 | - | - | CASSQRAGSNEQFF | TGTGCCAGCAGCCAACGTGCCGGGAGCAATGAGCAGTTCTTC
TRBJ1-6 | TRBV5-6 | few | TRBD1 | CASSEPVRGSPLHF | TGTGCCAGCTCCGAACCGGTCAGGGGGTCACCCCTCCACTTT
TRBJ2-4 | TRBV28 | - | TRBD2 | CASSQLADIQYF | TGTGCCAGCAGTCAACTAGCGGACATTCAGTACTTC
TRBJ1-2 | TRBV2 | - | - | CASSSSRGGIDGYTF | TGTGCCAGCAGTTCTTCCAGGGGAGGGATTGATGGCTACACCTTC
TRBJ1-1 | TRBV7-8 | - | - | CASSLAQLSNTEAFF | TGTGCCAGCAGCTTAGCGCAGTTAAGTAACACTGAAGCTTTCTTT
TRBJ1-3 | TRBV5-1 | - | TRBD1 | CASASTGTGGKGNTIYF | TGCGCCAGCGCTAGTACCGGGACAGGGGGCAAAGGAAACACCATATATTTT
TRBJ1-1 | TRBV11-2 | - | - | CASSQKQVPEAFF | TGTGCCAGCAGCCAAAAACAGGTTCCTGAAGCTTTCTTT
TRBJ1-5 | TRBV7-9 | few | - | CASSLAGGRQPQHF | TGTGCCAGCAGCTTAGCGGGGGGTCGTCAGCCCCAGCATTTT
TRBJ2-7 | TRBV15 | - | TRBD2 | CATSIGRRDYEQYF | TGTGCCACCTCCATCGGGAGGCGGGATTACGAGCAGTACTTC
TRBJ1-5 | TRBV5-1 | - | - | CASSLGGQSNQPQHF | TGCGCCAGCAGCTTGGGAGGACAGAGCAATCAGCCCCAGCATTTT
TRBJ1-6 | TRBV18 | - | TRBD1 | CASSPTGGGSPLHF | TGTGCCAGCTCCCCGACAGGGGGAGGATCACCCCTCCACTTT